This T cell receptor beta chain was captured in a study of cytomegalovirus exposure and HLA in healthy donors. Whole-study results and caveats: Cytomegalovirus-associated status was assigned to some 160 TCR beta chains. Most TCRs appeared rarely, but some public TCRs recurred in many donors. High sensitivity and specificity were reportedly achieved when the classifier diagnosed cytomegalovirus status.

The PCR employed 60 Vbeta primers together with 13 Jbeta primers. The assay was immunoSEQ multiplex PCR, and TCRdb's table has in-frame clones only and misses some. The table includes roughly 200,000 clones, more than 60% detected once. About this clone: Antigen specificity is unknown.

V was cut by 2 bases and J by 1 base, with 9 bases left in between. CDR1 and CDR2 (germline): SGHTA, FQGNSA. The CDR3 consists of 14 residues. The genes are TRBV7-2 and TRBJ2-7; D call uncertain. The sequence came from a woman aged 55 to 70 in good health and CMV-seropositive. The specimen was PBMCs. The CDR3 DNA reads TGTGCCAGCAGCTTAACCAGTTTTTCCTACGAGCAGTACTTC. Protein sequence: CASSLTSFSYEQYF.